This T cell receptor (beta chain) was observed in a study of T-cell memory formation after mild COVID-19. For the study at large: Most TCR clusters belonged to a single donor. Notes on the study in general: Later expanders leaned toward CD4+, whereas clones contracting from day 15 to 85 were balanced CD4/CD8. Mostly located in CM and EM were contracting CD4+ clones, with contracting CD8+ clones located in EMRA.

5'RACE with constant-segment primers yielded barcoded, UMI-tagged TCR alpha and TCR beta cDNA libraries. TCRdb itself ran the 5' RACE reads through MiXCR, one entry per CDR3 protein. The table has more than 75,000 distinct CDR3 sequences, approximately 13% seen once; the top ten hold roughly 30%. This clonotype was detected once. Its antigen is still unknown. Germline V lookup: CDR1 SGHRS, CDR2 YFSETQ. The J segment lost 8 bases and the V segment lost 2 bases, leaving 7 bases of the junction unmatched. The CDR3 has 14 residues. Sequenced: PBMCs or a T cell subset sorted from them (not recorded which). The clonotype was recovered from an adult woman who had mild COVID-19 (a few samples of this study predate the infection). Cell type and time point are not known. The chain links TRBV5-1 to TRBJ1-2; 9 nucleotides align to TRBD1. CDR3 sequence reads: CASSFTGGTDGYTF. The CDR3 region has the DNA TGCGCCAGCAGCTTTACAGGGGGCACGGACGGCTACACCTTC.